This T cell receptor (beta chain) was identified in a study of cytomegalovirus exposure and HLA in healthy donors. General study findings and limits: Later analysis showed most CMV-associated TCR beta chains appearing HLA-restricted.

The CDR3 spans 14 residues. The V gene lost 5 bases and the J gene lost 1 base, with 12 bases spanning the gap. Germline CDR1 is LNHNV and CDR2 is YYDKDF (reference sequence). As to this clone: Its antigen is not identified.

This PCR relied on a set of 60 Vbeta primers and 13 Jbeta primers. The table came from immunoSEQ multiplex PCR; TCRdb's copy has only in-frame clones and leaves some out. The table lists around 170,000 clones, around four fifths of them singletons, with approximately 0.8% in the top ten. This sequence originates from a woman aged 18-29 years in good health and CMV-seronegative. Material: PBMCs. The chain has TRBV15 and TRBJ2-7, with D unclear. The CDR3 bases are TGTGCCACCAGCCCAGAGGCGGATTCCTACGAGCAGTACTTC. It yields the protein CATSPEADSYEQYF.